The 29 T cell receptor beta chains below come from one sample, sequenced in a study of T cell responses to AZD1222 COVID-19 vaccine. Libraries were prepared by immunoSEQ multiplex PCR; TCRdb keeps only in-frame clonotypes and omits some of them. The sample has 100,000 to 150,000 clones; 90% are singletons. Sample: peripheral blood, taken on day 0 of AZD1222 vaccination. The receptors shown here come from an adult in good health.

The V and J genes are TRBV6-5 and TRBJ2-4, with TRBD2 identical over 7 bases. Per the germline V gene, CDR1 is MNHEY and CDR2 is SVGAGI. J was trimmed by 0 bases and V by 2 bases; bases with no gene match: 4. The CDR3 runs to 16 residues. The CDR3 DNA sequence: TGTGCCAGCAGTTACGGGGGGGGATTAGCCAAAAACATTCAGTACTTC. This codes for CASSYGGGLAKNIQYF.

The chain combines TRBV11-3 with TRBJ2-2; D is ambiguous. Deletions cut 8 bases from V and 6 bases from J, with 10 bases between. From germline, CDR1 is SGHNT and CDR2 YENEEA. The CDR3 is 12 amino acids. The CDR3 protein is CASGVMAGELFF. The CDR3 region has the DNA TGTGCCAGCGGGGTTATGGCCGGGGAGCTGTTTTTT.

The chain combines TRBV6-1 with TRBJ1-5; unclear D gene. V was trimmed by 3 bases and J by 7 bases, leaving 4 bases between them. CDR1 is MNHNS and CDR2 is SASEGT in the germline V gene. The CDR3 runs 11 residues. The CDR3 DNA sequence: TGTGCCAGCAGTGAGGGGCAGCCCCAGCATTTT. This encodes CASSEGQPQHF.

The chain links TRBV11-1 to TRBJ1-2, with D uncertain. The CDR3 is 13 amino acids. Germline loops: CDR1 SGHAT, CDR2 FQDESV (reference sequence). Trimming took off 2 bases at V and 5 bases at J, with 9 bases between the two ends. CDR3 protein: CASSLSGLYGYTF. The CDR3 DNA follows: TGTGCCAGCAGCTTATCGGGATTATATGGCTACACCTTC.

The chain links TRBV28 to TRBJ1-4; TRBD1 matches 11 bases. V shed 0 bases, J shed 7 bases, and the junction held 1 base outside the gene matches. The length of the CDR3 is 15 residues. CDR1 MDHEN and CDR2 SYDVKM come from the germline V gene. CDR3 residues: CASSLWDRGPEKLFF. The CDR3 DNA reads TGTGCCAGCAGTTTATGGGACAGGGGGCCTGAAAAACTGTTTTTT. The full variable domain, rest sourced from reference TRBV28 and TRBJ1-4, is DVKVTQSSRYLVKRTGEKVFLECVQDMDHENMFWYRQDPGLGLRLIYFSYDVKMKEKGDIPEGYSVSREKKERFSLILESASTNQTSMYLCASSLWDRGPEKLFFGSGTQLSVL.

The J gene is TRBJ1-2, the V gene TRBV5-4; D call uncertain. Germline loops: CDR1 SGHNT, CDR2 YYREEE (reference sequence). Trimming pared 4 bases from V and 5 bases from J, leaving 9 bases between. This CDR3 region has 12 residues. The CDR3 region is CASSPPGYGYTF. The CDR3 DNA sequence: TGTGCCAGCAGCCCCCCTGGTTATGGCTACACCTTC.

The chain joins TRBV5-1 to TRBJ2-5; 10 nucleotides line up with TRBD2. The CDR3 is made up of 17 amino acids. Germline CDR1 reads SGHRS; CDR2 reads YFSETQ. The junction had 10 bases not matched to a gene; V was cut back by 5 bases and J by 0 bases. CDR3 protein: CASRVAGGPKYQETQYF. CDR3 DNA: TGCGCCAGCAGGGTAGCGGGGGGTCCCAAGTACCAAGAGACCCAGTACTTC.

The chain is built from TRBV4-2 and TRBJ2-3; 9 bases are shared with TRBD1. V shed 1 base, J shed 5 bases, and the junction held 4 bases outside the gene matches. The CDR3 is made up of 15 amino acids. In germline, CDR1 is LGHNA, CDR2 YNFKEQ. The CDR3 bases are TGTGCCAGCAGCCAAGGGGACAGGGAAGAAGATACGCAGTATTTT. This codes for CASSQGDREEDTQYF.

This clone was seen a single time. The V and J genes are TRBV2 and TRBJ2-7; D possibly matches TRBD1 or TRBD2 (7 bases each). This CDR3 contains 15 residues. V was trimmed by 4 bases and J by 3 bases, leaving 16 bases between them. Germline loops: CDR1 SNHLY, CDR2 FYNNEI. The DNA for the CDR3 is TGTGCCAGCAGTGGCAGGGGGGGGACAAACTACGAGCAGTACTTC. It translates to CASSGRGGTNYEQYF.

In its sample, this clone was seen once. V gene TRBV19 combines with J gene TRBJ2-5; D might be TRBD1 (6 bases). V was pared by 4 bases and J by 2 bases, with 11 bases between. The CDR3 has 14 amino acids. Germline CDR1 LNHDA, CDR2 SQIVND (reference sequence). CDR3 DNA: TGTGCCAGTAGTACCCTCGACAGGCAAGAGACCCAGTACTTC. It encodes CASSTLDRQETQYF.

The J gene is TRBJ2-5, the V gene TRBV6-5, with 14 bases fitting TRBD2. Germline assignment: CDR1 MNHEY and CDR2 SVGAGI. CDR3 size: 15 residues. V dropped 7 bases and J dropped 5; count of bases not matched to a gene: 6. The CDR3: CASTPGLAGVETQYF. In nucleotides, the CDR3 is TGTGCCAGCACTCCGGGACTAGCGGGGGTCGAGACCCAGTACTTC.

The J gene is TRBJ1-5, the V gene TRBV27; D is uncertain. CDR1 and CDR2 (germline): MNHEY, SMNVEV (reference sequence). The CDR3 extends over 13 amino acids. The V end was cut by 3 bases, the J end by 9 bases, with 12 bases between. The chain's CDR3 is CASSLAGQGPQHF. CDR3 sequence (DNA): TGTGCCAGCAGTTTGGCCGGCCAAGGGCCCCAGCATTTT.

The chain has TRBV7-3 and TRBJ2-1; the D is unclear. This CDR3 spans 17 amino acids. Germline V gives CDR1 SGHTA, CDR2 FQGTGA. The germline V and J ends were trimmed by 1 base and 1 base, with 14 bases remaining between them. CDR3 residues: CASSLNPGRPSYNEQFF. DNA for the CDR3: TGTGCCAGCAGCTTAAACCCCGGTAGGCCTTCCTACAATGAGCAGTTCTTC.

This clone was counted a single time. The gene calls are TRBV3-1 (or the pseudogene TRBV3-2) and TRBJ2-2; 9 bases map to TRBD1. Trimming removed 1 base from V and 6 bases from J; junction bases left unmatched: 3. This CDR3 comprises 15 residues. Germline V gene data show CDR1 as LGHDT and CDR2 as YNNKEL (reference sequence). The DNA of the CDR3 is TGTGCCAGCAGCCAAGGGACAGGGGAGGCCGGGGAGCTGTTTTTT. Residues: CASSQGTGEAGELFF.

V and J are TRBV18 and TRBJ2-3; 10 bases agree with TRBD2. J was trimmed by 2 bases and V by 3 bases; bases with no gene match: 11. The CDR3 runs 18 residues. Germline V gene lookup returns CDR1 KGHSH and CDR2 LQKENI. The CDR3 bases are TGTGCCAGCTCACCCCTAGCGGGGGTTCCCTCGATCACAGATACGCAGTATTTT. Encoded protein: CASSPLAGVPSITDTQYF.

This sequence joins TRBV3-1 (or the pseudogene TRBV3-2) and TRBJ1-3, with D hard to call. The germline V and J ends were trimmed by 1 base and 5 bases, with 12 bases remaining between them. The CDR3 has 15 amino acids. Germline V lookup: CDR1 LGHDT, CDR2 YNNKEL (reference sequence). CDR3 in amino acids: CASSQGNRERNTIYF. CDR3 sequence (DNA): TGTGCCAGCAGCCAAGGCAACCGGGAACGAAACACCATATATTTT.

The gene calls are TRBV11-2 and TRBJ1-6, with unresolved D. Germline V gene sequence: CDR1 SGHAT, CDR2 FQNNGV. The V end was cut by 1 base, the J end by 12 bases, with 7 bases between. This CDR3 is built from 12 residues. CDR3 nucleotides: TGTGCCAGCAGCTTAGGCTTATTACCCCTCCACTTT. Translated, it gives CASSLGLLPLHF.

The chain has TRBV6-2 or TRBV6-3 and TRBJ2-7; D is uncertain. This CDR3 is built from 19 residues. Germline CDR1 and CDR2: MNHEY and SVGEGT. Trimming stripped 2 bases from V and 1 base from J, with 24 bases between. CDR3 loop: CASSYPRNRRAIVSYEQYF. The CDR3, as DNA: TGTGCCAGCAGTTACCCCCGCAATCGCAGAGCTATAGTTTCCTACGAGCAGTACTTC.

By sample share, this clone is medium-sized. This chain's CDR3 is CASSLEVGLAGELFF. The CDR3 region has the DNA TGTGCCAGCAGCTTAGAGGTTGGCCTCGCCGGGGAGCTGTTTTTT. The chain employs TRBV7-9 and TRBJ2-2; the D is unclear. Germline lookup yields CDR1 SEHNR and CDR2 FQNEAQ (reference sequence). This CDR3 has 15 residues. V was pared by 1 base and J by 6 bases, with 12 bases between.

CDR3 residues: CATSRDLGQYEQYF. In nucleotides, the CDR3 is TGTGCCACCAGCAGAGATCTTGGGCAGTACGAGCAGTACTTC. The chain combines TRBV15 with TRBJ2-7; D ambiguous. Trimming took off 0 bases at V and 4 bases at J, with 10 bases between the two ends. The CDR3 spans 14 residues. The germline CDR1 and CDR2 sequences are LNHNV and YYDKDF (reference sequence).

The genes are TRBV28 and TRBJ1-1; D is possibly TRBD1 (6 bases). The CDR3 loop spans 14 amino acids. The germline V gene has CDR1 MDHEN and CDR2 SYDVKM. The V and J ends lost 2 bases and 4 bases respectively, with 11 bases between them. The CDR3 sequence: CASSLRGAGTEAFF. The CDR3 DNA is TGTGCCAGCAGTTTAAGGGGGGCGGGCACTGAAGCTTTCTTT.

The chain combines TRBV20-1 with TRBJ2-3, with 9 positions matching TRBD2. Germline V gene data show CDR1 as DFQATT and CDR2 as SNEGSKA (reference sequence). The CDR3 is made up of 15 amino acids. J gave up 2 bases and V 3 bases, and 6 bases lay outside the gene matches. The CDR3 here is CSASGASGNTDTQYF. CDR3 nucleotide sequence: TGCAGTGCTAGTGGGGCTAGCGGGAACACAGATACGCAGTATTTT.

The chain carries TRBV7-2 and TRBJ2-7; a possible D gene is TRBD2 (5 bases). V dropped 5 bases and J dropped 4 bases, with 21 bases sitting between them. The CDR3 sequence is 16 residues long. The germline CDR1 and CDR2 sequences are SGHTA and FQGNSA. DNA of the CDR3: TGTGCCAGCAGCCCCCGACGGATACTAGGATGGTACGAGCAGTACTTC. Protein product: CASSPRRILGWYEQYF.

The gene calls are TRBV2 and TRBJ2-5; 7 positions agree with TRBD1. Germline V gene data show CDR1 as SNHLY and CDR2 as FYNNEI. V lost 6 bases and J lost 6; bases outside the gene matches: 10. This CDR3 comprises 14 residues. The CDR3 nucleotides are TGTGCCAGCAGGATGACAGGGCCTTCCAAGACCCAGTACTTC. It translates to CASRMTGPSKTQYF.

The chain employs TRBV6-2 or TRBV6-3 and TRBJ2-3; no firm D call. This CDR3 contains 16 residues. V was cut by 4 bases and J by 2 bases, with 16 bases left in between. Germline V gives CDR1 MNHEY, CDR2 SVGEGT. The CDR3 loop reads CASSSQEGRITDTQYF. The CDR3 DNA reads as TGTGCCAGCAGTTCCCAGGAAGGACGTATCACAGATACGCAGTATTTT.

V usage is TRBV19 and J usage is TRBJ1-6, with D maybe TRBD1 (5 bases). The V gene's germline CDR1 is LNHDA and CDR2 SQIVND (reference sequence). V gave up 5 bases and J gave up 3 bases, with 14 bases separating them. The CDR3 totals 16 residues. DNA of the CDR3: TGTGCCAGTAGTCCACCCGGGGCCCTCTATAATTCACCCCTCCACTTT. Its translation: CASSPPGALYNSPLHF.

The rearrangement uses TRBV4-2 and TRBJ1-2, with 7 positions matching TRBD1. Germline V gene data show CDR1 as LGHNA and CDR2 as YNFKEQ. V trimming: 0 bases; J trimming: 3 bases; junction bases outside the gene matches: 16. The CDR3 extends over 19 amino acids. Written as DNA, the CDR3 is TGTGCCAGCAGCCAAGATCGTTTAGGGGGCCGCAGAACCGACTATGGCTACACCTTC. It yields the protein CASSQDRLGGRRTDYGYTF.

V usage is TRBV7-2 and J usage is TRBJ2-2, with D perhaps matching TRBD2 (6 bases). This CDR3 has 15 residues. Trimming left V 6 bases short and J 5 bases short, with 16 bases between. Per germline, CDR1 SGHTA and CDR2 FQGNSA. The CDR3 sequence: CASRSAGGSTGELFF. CDR3 sequence (DNA): TGTGCCAGCAGATCAGCCGGGGGAAGTACCGGGGAGCTGTTTTTT. Full variable domain (rest looked up from reference TRBV7-2 and TRBJ2-2): GAGVSQSPSNKVTEKGKDVELRCDPISGHTALYWYRQSLGQGLEFLIYFQGNSAPDKSGLPSDRFSAERTGGSVSTLTIQRTQQEDSAVYLCASRSAGGSTGELFFGEGSRLTVL.

The rearrangement uses TRBV28 and TRBJ2-4; 7 nucleotides match TRBD2. From germline, CDR1 is MDHEN and CDR2 SYDVKM. The CDR3 spans 15 residues. The junction had 7 bases not matched to a gene; V was cut back by 5 bases and J by 3 bases. CDR3 in DNA: TGTGCCAGCAGTACTCTATGGGGGGGCAAAAACATTCAGTACTTC. This gives the protein CASSTLWGGKNIQYF.